This TCR beta chain appears in the sequencing data of a study of blood T cell repertoires in COVID-19. Generated by immunoSEQ multiplex PCR, the TCRdb table keeps only in-frame clones and is missing some. The sample includes under 200,000 clones, 84% seen only once; the top ten take less than 15%. The CDR3 contains 15 residues. Germline lookup yields CDR1 SEHNR and CDR2 FQNEAQ (reference sequence). The J segment lost 4 bases and the V segment lost 4 bases, leaving 1 base of the junction unmatched. J is TRBJ2-1 and V is TRBV7-9, with 13 bases fitting TRBD2. The sample was peripheral blood. This TCR came from a man aged 18 to 35 with active or convalescent COVID-19. The CDR3: CASSWTSGSYNEQFF. CDR3 DNA: TGTGCCAGCAGCTGGACTAGCGGGAGTTACAATGAGCAGTTCTTC.